This TCR beta chain was recorded in a study of blood T cell repertoires in COVID-19. Germline CDR1 reads SGHTS; CDR2 reads YDEGEE. The CDR3 extends over 16 amino acids. Comment on this clone: An end of the junction differs from the germline gene, which may be a read error.

Enrollment of patients from Seattle took place during active infection, with longitudinal follow-up. Clones were read by immunoSEQ multiplex PCR, and TCRdb kept only the in-frame ones, dropping some. Counted here are fewer than 200,000 clones, about four fifths occurring once; the ten biggest clones make up 7.6%. The sequenced sample consisted of peripheral blood. The clonotype was recovered from a woman aged 65 to 85 with COVID-19, enrolled during active disease. The V gene is TRBV5-8, the J gene TRBJ2-1, with 7 bases lining up with TRBD1. The CDR3 DNA is TGTGCCAGCAGCTTATTAATAGGGATCTCCCCCGGACAGGTCGTCTTC. Amino acid sequence: CASSLLIGISPGQVVF.